This TCR beta chain was documented in a study of blood T cell repertoires in COVID-19. V was trimmed by 1 base and J by 0 bases, leaving 10 bases between them. Germline V gene sequence: CDR1 LGHNA, CDR2 YNFKEQ. This CDR3 comprises 15 residues. Sequencing was performed with immunoSEQ multiplex PCR; in TCRdb, only in-frame clones are kept and a portion is missing. The sample has some 320,000 clones, about nine tenths seen once; the top ten hold 11%. Sequencing was done on a sample of peripheral blood. This chain connects TRBV4-2 to TRBJ2-7; D unclear. This receptor was taken from a woman younger than 45 with COVID-19, enrolled during active disease. The CDR3 coding sequence is TGTGCCAGCAGCCAAGTTACATCATACTCCTACGAGCAGTACTTC. It codes for CASSQVTSYSYEQYF.